Listed below are T cell receptor beta chains from one sample, sequenced in a study of Graves' ophthalmopathy and Graves' hyperthyroidism. One entry per CDR3 protein, called by TCRdb with MiXCR from the multiplex PCR reads. The sample records approximately 50,000 distinct CDR3 sequences, less than 65% being singletons. The sequenced material came from peripheral blood. The source is an adult man with Graves' ophthalmopathy. CDR3s include the opening cysteine and the closing phenylalanine or tryptophan.

TRBV2	TRBJ2-3	CASNLAGASNEQYF
TRBV20-1	TRBJ2-5	CSASLPGGRRTQYF
TRBV20-1	TRBJ2-5	CSARQISGSETQYF
TRBV11-2	TRBJ2-2	CASSLAFRGPNTGELFF
TRBV10-3	TRBJ1-1	CAISETPQGLTEAFF
TRBV18	TRBJ1-1	CASLFPGFEAFF
TRBV7-9	TRBJ2-1	CASSSRSRDLYEQFF
TRBV7-2	TRBJ1-1	CASSYRGVNTEAFF
TRBV12-3/TRBV12-4	TRBJ2-1	CASRAGLAARKLNNEQFF
TRBV27	TRBJ1-1	CASSQTGWNTEAFF
TRBV24-1	TRBJ2-6	CATSKVSGGAGANVLTF
TRBV20-1	TRBJ2-7	CSAQGAGVGSYEQYF
TRBV5-6	TRBJ1-5	CASSWLRNQNEHF
TRBV20-1	TRBJ2-7	CSALLAGAARGQYF
TRBV12-3/TRBV12-4	TRBJ2-4	CASSHSSSGGSLAKNIQYF
TRBV28	TRBJ1-1	CASSSSINTEAFF
TRBV5-1	TRBJ1-2	CASRGRGGYTF
TRBV9	TRBJ2-5	CASSVGAGGGEDTQYF
TRBV16	TRBJ2-5	CASSQGSKETQYF
TRBV19	TRBJ1-5	CASSIQGGHSNQPQHF
TRBV5-8	TRBJ2-1	CASSLTNEQFF
TRBV14	TRBJ1-2	CASSQGSIWNGYTF
TRBV7-2	TRBJ2-2	CASSFLGGFGELFF
TRBV25-1	TRBJ2-3	CASRGDRGPTDTQYF
TRBV12-3/TRBV12-4	TRBJ2-6	CASSTKRGSSGANVLTF
TRBV20-1	TRBJ2-5	CSAYRDRGETQYF
TRBV7-3	TRBJ2-1	CASIRGEAYNEQFF
TRBV10-3	TRBJ2-7	CAISEFNDPYWHF
TRBV4-1	TRBJ2-3	CASRKTSGGTDTQYF
TRBV10-3	TRBJ1-1	CAIKQRPTGTKAFF
TRBV6-1	TRBJ2-3	CAGRSGLAVEDTQYF
TRBV27	TRBJ2-3	CASSLSYRTVNTDTQYF
TRBV7-9	TRBJ2-3	CASSLILAVTDTQYF
TRBV30	TRBJ2-1	CAWSVLPAGGPSRNEQFF
TRBV7-9	TRBJ2-7	CASSLEGDESYEQYF
TRBV29-1	TRBJ2-1	CSVDERGPYNEQFF
TRBV20-1	TRBJ2-7	CSASSRSVGLIIYEQYF
TRBV28	TRBJ2-7	CASSLGTVPYEQYF
TRBV5-4	TRBJ1-2	CASSEDREYGYTF
TRBV6-5	TRBJ1-2	CASTNLGQVGDGYTF
TRBV6-6	TRBJ2-5	CASSFLEGTSLFGTQYF
TRBV5-5	TRBJ2-3	CASSSQGVTSTDTQYF
TRBV4-2	TRBJ1-4	CASSADRRNEKLFF
TRBV30	TRBJ2-5	CAWTLDLAGGGETQYF
TRBV27	TRBJ2-3	CASSFRSSSTDTQYF
TRBV10-3	TRBJ1-5	CAISGALGGDQPQHF
TRBV5-1	TRBJ2-3	CASSLAYGDTQYF